This T cell receptor (beta chain) originates from a study of T cell repertoires in cytomegalovirus infection. Overall study context: Matching HLA type and CMV infection were both indicated by public TCR beta signatures.

TCRdb reprocessed the reads via MiXCR and lists one record per CDR3 protein. The sample includes about 130,000 distinct CDR3 sequences, 24% of them seen just once. For this clonotype: Antigen unknown.

Unmatched junction bases numbered 5, after V lost 0 bases and J lost 3 bases. The CDR3 contains 16 residues. Germline V CDR1 and CDR2: SGHNT, YYREEE (reference sequence). The TCR sequence derives from a human donor in good health (CMV status not recorded). Some clones in this sample may be carry-over from other donors' samples. This sequence joins TRBV5-4 and TRBJ2-3; TRBD2 matches at 9 bases. Sequencing was done on a sample of PBMCs, sequenced either directly or after in vitro stimulation (not recorded which). The chain's CDR3 is CASSLEASGKTDTQYF. CDR3 in DNA: TGTGCCAGCAGCTTGGAGGCTAGCGGGAAGACAGATACGCAGTATTTT.